This T cell receptor (beta chain) was obtained from a study of OX40 agonist ivuxolimab in advanced cancers. Clones were read by immunoSEQ multiplex PCR, and TCRdb kept only the in-frame ones, dropping some. The data hold more than 60,000 clones, with roughly 87% observed a single time. Trimming shortened V by 1 base and J by 4 bases, and 7 bases separated the two germline ends. Germline loops: CDR1 SGHTA, CDR2 FQGNSA. The CDR3 length is 13 residues. Findings and limits, study-wide: Some nonresponders additionally presented with little normalized T-cell clonal expansion.

As for this clone: Antigen unknown. Different DNA sequences within this sample yield the same CDR3.

V and J are TRBV7-2 and TRBJ2-5; no clear D. This TCR was recovered from an adult with an advanced solid tumor such as melanoma, head and neck, liver or kidney cancer. The sample consisted of CD4+ or CD8+ T cells sorted from blood, taken in a trial of the OX40 agonist ivuxolimab. CDR3 amino acids: CASSLVVGETQYF. The CDR3 nucleotides are TGTGCCAGCAGCTTAGTTGTGGGAGAGACCCAGTACTTC.